The present entry profiles one T cell receptor (beta chain) with its context. This clone has a count of ten or more. Its cognate antigen has yet to be identified. No base quality values were provided; no much bigger clone lies one nucleotide off. Collaborating institutions collected whole blood in K2EDTA tubes following their own protocols. Collaborator samples were shipped for TCRbeta analysis as frozen whole blood, isolated PBMCs, or DNA extracted from either sample type. CDR1 and CDR2 are read off the germline V gene as SGHDT and YYEEEE. Taken from cysteine to phenylalanine, the CDR3 has 15 residues. Only the CDR3 region is kept as DNA, spanning 45 bases read in frame from base 1. V ends up 4 bases short and J 0 bases short, with an unmatched junction base count of 4. The sample belongs to a study of blood T cell repertoires in COVID-19 (dated by TCRdb to the early 2020s). Broadly, across the study: Samples covering the acute and convalescent phases of COVID-19 were provided by collaborators in the United States, Italy and Spain. Subjects who had been exposed to COVID-19, were actively infected with it, or had recovered from it provided the deeply sampled blood TCRbeta repertoires that made up the dataset. The material from the prospective study consisted of cDNA or gDNA derived from T cells, B-cell-depleted T cells, or PBMCs. The samples were drawn from the first 160 participants of the ongoing ImmuneRACE study and from 950 to 1,500 subjects provided by 6 global collaborators. Nearly every sample came with metadata listing a de-identified subject ID, COVID-19 status, age in years and sex. Where HLA class I and class II types were available, the types were taken from metadata supplied by the sample provider, not from assay-based typing. The repertoires were released in a freely available public database intended as a resource for research on the immune response to SARS-CoV-2.

Study-wide conclusions, independent of this receptor: The amount of clinical and demographic metadata varied by source and participant and was provided uncurated.

The immunoSEQ Assay, a bias-controlled multiplex PCR, was used to amplify TCRbeta CDR3 regions from genomic DNA. The study's processing was this. The number of nucleated cells in each sample was estimated from the amplification of reference gene primers within the assay. To quantify the absolute abundance of each unique TCRbeta CDR3 rearrangement, sequence reads were collapsed and filtered. For each sample, productive Simpson clonality was calculated as the square root of Simpson's diversity index across productive rearrangements. The immuneACCESS repertoire file appears here via TCRdb, limited to in-frame rearrangements. These files lack a portion of the clones; in checked studies, under half of the deficit traces to unresolved V genes, and the cause of the others is not known. The DNA gave D and trimming, while V, J and clone size come from that table. This sample holds approximately 71,000 clones; around three quarters were observed only once. The top ten clones comprise 26% of the sample.

Specimen: peripheral blood. The clonotype was recovered from a man aged 55 to 70 with active or convalescent COVID-19. The chain was built from TRBV5-6 and TRBJ1-2; TRBD1 lines up with 9 middle nucleotides. Here is the DNA: TGTGCCAGCAGCGCGGACAGGGGTTCTAACTATGGCTACACCTTC. Its translation reads: CASSADRGSNYGYTF.